These T cell receptor beta chains were read from a single sample in a study of memory CD4+ T cells and cytomegalovirus serostatus. Sequencing used immunoSEQ multiplex PCR; TCRdb keeps in-frame clones, though not all of them. The sample shows approximately 61,000 clones, roughly 75% of them seen only once. The sequencing input was memory CD4+ T cells from blood. All receptors derive from an adult in good health and CMV-seronegative. Some clones in this sample may be carry-over from other donors' samples. Both conserved end residues are part of each CDR3. The order of the fields is D gene, clone size, J gene, V gene, CDR3 DNA, CDR3 protein. D genes are given only for firm matches. Some rows mark clone size as missing; the rest say once, few, many or name a class of expanded clone.

NA,NA,TRBJ1-2,TRBV28,TGTGCCAGCAGTTGGGGGTCTCCTGGCTACACCTTC,CASSWGSPGYTF
NA,NA,TRBJ1-1,TRBV29-1,TGCAGCGTTGCCCAAGGGACGAACACTGAAGCTTTCTTT,CSVAQGTNTEAFF
TRBD1,NA,TRBJ2-5,TRBV2,TGTGCCAGCAGTGATACGACAGGGGGTGGGGAGACCCAGTACTTC,CASSDTTGGGETQYF
NA,NA,TRBJ2-6,TRBV5-4,TGTGCCAACAGCGACGACTTATTAGGGGCCAACGTCCTGACTTTC,CANSDDLLGANVLTF
TRBD1,NA,TRBJ1-2,TRBV11-2,TGTGCCAGCAGCTTAGATCCGGAAGGGACAGCTTATGGCTACACCTTC,CASSLDPEGTAYGYTF
TRBD2,few,TRBJ2-1,TRBV18,TGTGCCAGCTCACCTACACTAGCGGTGGGTAATGAGCAGTTCTTC,CASSPTLAVGNEQFF
NA,NA,TRBJ2-3,TRBV5-1,TGCGCCAGCAGCTTCCTTAGCACAGATACGCAGTATTTT,CASSFLSTDTQYF
TRBD1,NA,TRBJ2-7,TRBV5-4,TGTGCCAGCAGCTTAGCGGGACAGGGCGGCGAGCAGTACTTC,CASSLAGQGGEQYF
TRBD1,NA,TRBJ1-5,TRBV7-9,TGTGCCAGCAGCGCAGCGGACAGGGATCAGCCCCAGCATTTT,CASSAADRDQPQHF
NA,NA,TRBJ2-5,TRBV5-1,TGCGCCAGCAGCTTGGACGGCTTCCCGGGCCAGACCCAGTACTTC,CASSLDGFPGQTQYF
NA,NA,TRBJ1-2,TRBV7-9,TGTGCCAGCAGCTTAGACTCCCCGATCTATTATGGCTACACCTTC,CASSLDSPIYYGYTF
NA,NA,TRBJ1-2,TRBV7-2,TGTGCCAGCAGCTTTGATCCGGAAAACTATGGCTACACCTTC,CASSFDPENYGYTF
TRBD1,NA,TRBJ2-2,TRBV2,TGTGCCAGCAGTAGACAGGGCACCGGGGAGCTGTTTTTT,CASSRQGTGELFF
NA,NA,TRBJ1-1,TRBV4-3,TGCGCCAGCAGCCAAGACTTAAACAGGAACACTGAAGCTTTCTTT,CASSQDLNRNTEAFF
TRBD1,NA,TRBJ1-2,TRBV19,TGTGCCAGACCAGGGGGCAACTATGGCTACACCTTC,CARPGGNYGYTF
NA,once,TRBJ1-5,TRBV10-1,TGCGCCAGCAGTGGGGGGGTCAATCAGCCCCAGCATTTT,CASSGGVNQPQHF
NA,once,TRBJ2-3,TRBV12-5,TGTGCTAGTGGTTCCCTGGGCACAGATACGCAGTATTTT,CASGSLGTDTQYF
NA,NA,TRBJ1-2,TRBV5-6,TGTGCCAGCAGCTTGGTTACACCATATGGCTACACCTTC,CASSLVTPYGYTF
TRBD1,few,TRBJ1-1,TRBV6-5,TGTGCCAGCAGTTACTCCGGGACAGGGTACACTGAAGCTTTCTTT,CASSYSGTGYTEAFF
NA,NA,TRBJ1-2,TRBV6-1,TGTGCCAGCAACACCGGGGGGACCAACTATGGCTACACCTTC,CASNTGGTNYGYTF
NA,NA,TRBJ1-5,TRBV7-2,TGTGCCAGCAGCCTAGACAGTAACTATCAGCCCCAGCATTTT,CASSLDSNYQPQHF
TRBD2,NA,TRBJ2-5,TRBV28,TGTGCCAGCTCCTCTACCGGGGAGGGTCTACGAGAGACCCAGTACTTC,CASSSTGEGLRETQYF
NA,NA,TRBJ2-3,TRBV6-4,TGTGCCAGCAGTGACTCCGAAGATACTACGCAGTATTTT,CASSDSEDTTQYF
NA,NA,TRBJ2-4,TRBV27,TGTGCCAGCAGAGAACAGGGAGCCAAAAACATTCAGTACTTC,CASREQGAKNIQYF
TRBD1,NA,TRBJ1-1,TRBV6-5,TGTGCCAGCAGTTTATCTACAGGGGAGACTGAAGCTTTCTTT,CASSLSTGETEAFF
NA,NA,TRBJ2-1,TRBV7-2,TGTGCCAGCAGTTTGTTACCAAGACAGGTGGCGAATGAGCAGTTCTTC,CASSLLPRQVANEQFF
TRBD1,NA,TRBJ1-2,TRBV4-3,TGCGCCAGCAGCCAAGTTGTGGACAGGAACTATGGCTACACCTTC,CASSQVVDRNYGYTF
NA,NA,TRBJ2-2,TRBV18,TGTGCCAGCTCCGCACAGGGACCCTTCCCCGGGGAGCTGTTTTTT,CASSAQGPFPGELFF
NA,NA,TRBJ1-1,TRBV19,TGTGCCAGTAGTATAACAGGATTGGGGGTCACTGAAGCTTTCTTT,CASSITGLGVTEAFF
TRBD2,NA,TRBJ2-7,TRBV4-2,TGTGCCAGCAGCCAAGGGACTAGCGGGAGCGACGAGCAGTACTTC,CASSQGTSGSDEQYF
TRBD2,NA,TRBJ2-1,TRBV29-1,TGCAGCGTGGACGGGACTAGCGGGAGGGCCCTCTACAATGAGCAGTTCTTC,CSVDGTSGRALYNEQFF
NA,NA,TRBJ2-6,TRBV6-1,TGTGCCAGCACATTTACAGGTCGCGGGGCCAACGTCCTGACTTTC,CASTFTGRGANVLTF
NA,NA,TRBJ1-3,TRBV28,TGTGCCAGCAGTTCCCCCGGGGGGGCGTACGGAAACACCATATATTTT,CASSSPGGAYGNTIYF
TRBD1,NA,TRBJ2-7,TRBV6-1,TGTGCCAGCAGGCCTGGACAGGGCGCGAACTACGAGCAGTACTTC,CASRPGQGANYEQYF
NA,NA,TRBJ1-1,TRBV5-1,TGCGCCAGCAGCTATTCATTCGGGACCGGAATGAACACTGAAGCTTTCTTT,CASSYSFGTGMNTEAFF
NA,NA,TRBJ2-7,TRBV4-3,TGCGCCAGCAGCCAAGATCTAGGGCGCGCCTACGAGCAGTACTTC,CASSQDLGRAYEQYF
NA,NA,TRBJ2-2,TRBV5-4,TGTGCCAGCAGCTTTGTGGGGGGAGGTACCGGGGAGCTGTTTTTT,CASSFVGGGTGELFF
NA,NA,TRBJ1-3,TRBV6-6,TGTGCCAGCAGTAATAACAGGGCTTCTGGAAACACCATATATTTT,CASSNNRASGNTIYF
NA,NA,TRBJ2-5,TRBV28,TGTGCCAGCACCCAGACAGGTCAGACCAAGAGAACCCAGTACTTC,CASTQTGQTKRTQYF
TRBD2,NA,TRBJ2-1,TRBV11-2,TGTGCCAGCATACGACTAGCGGGGAATGAGCAGTTCTTC,CASIRLAGNEQFF
NA,NA,TRBJ1-1,TRBV5-1,TGCGCCAGCAGCTTGGCGTGGGGGCAGCTGAACACTGAAGCTTTCTTT,CASSLAWGQLNTEAFF